This T cell receptor beta chain was profiled in a study of Graves' ophthalmopathy and Graves' hyperthyroidism. Study information: Hyperthyroidism was considered stable when no ophthalmopathy appeared within 18 months of follow-up.

Findings and limits, study-wide: Blood also held most thyroid clonotypes expanded above 0.001 frequency. Discrimination between ophthalmopathy and stable hyperthyroidism by a 13-signature model showed more than 85% sensitivity and roughly 80% specificity.

The length of the CDR3 is 15 residues. CDR1 is ENHRY and CDR2 is SYGVKD in the germline V gene. The germline V and J ends were trimmed by 6 bases and 3 bases, with 12 bases remaining between them. Uncontrolled infections, pregnancy, lactation or other autoimmune diseases led to patient exclusion. A note on this clonotype: The antigen is not known.

Using RNA transcripts, the TCR beta CDR3 regions were amplified. The workflow started with a first-round RT-PCR run with HTBI primers and then moved on to a second-round multiplex PCR. Using its own MiXCR run on the multiplex PCR reads, TCRdb lists one record per CDR3 protein. The sample records around 1.1 million distinct CDR3 sequences, approximately 35% being singletons. The sample taken for sequencing was peripheral blood or thyroid tissue (not recorded which). The clonotype was recovered from an adult man with Graves' hyperthyroidism. V usage is TRBV10-3 and J usage is TRBJ2-6; TRBD2 might be the D (5 bases). The CDR3 is CAIRPQRDGANVLTF. As DNA, the CDR3 is TGTGCCATCAGGCCCCAACGGGATGGGGCCAACGTCCTGACTTTC.